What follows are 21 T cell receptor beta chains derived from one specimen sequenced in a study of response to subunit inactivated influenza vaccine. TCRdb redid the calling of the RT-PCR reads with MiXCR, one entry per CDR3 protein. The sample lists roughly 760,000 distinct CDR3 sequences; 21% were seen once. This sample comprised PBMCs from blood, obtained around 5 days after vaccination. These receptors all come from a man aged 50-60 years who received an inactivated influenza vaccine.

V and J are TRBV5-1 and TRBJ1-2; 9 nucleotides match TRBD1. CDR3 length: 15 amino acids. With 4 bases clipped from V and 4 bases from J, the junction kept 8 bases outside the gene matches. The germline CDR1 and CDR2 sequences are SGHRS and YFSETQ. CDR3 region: CASSPGQGISYGYTF. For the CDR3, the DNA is TGCGCCAGCAGCCCCGGACAGGGGATCTCCTATGGCTACACCTTC.

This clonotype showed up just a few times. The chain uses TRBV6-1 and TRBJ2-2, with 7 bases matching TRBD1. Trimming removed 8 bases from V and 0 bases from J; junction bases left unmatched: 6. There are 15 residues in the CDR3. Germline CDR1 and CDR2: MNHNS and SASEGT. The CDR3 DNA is TGTGCCAGCTTCCAGGACAGGCCGAACACCGGGGAGCTGTTTTTT. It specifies CASFQDRPNTGELFF.

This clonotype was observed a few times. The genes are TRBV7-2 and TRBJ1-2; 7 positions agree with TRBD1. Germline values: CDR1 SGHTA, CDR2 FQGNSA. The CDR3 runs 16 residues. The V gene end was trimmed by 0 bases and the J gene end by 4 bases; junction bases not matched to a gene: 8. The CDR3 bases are TGTGCCAGCAGCTTAGCCTGGGACAGCCGGAGCTATGGCTACACCTTC. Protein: CASSLAWDSRSYGYTF.

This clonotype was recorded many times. CDR3 sequence: CSASSLAGGTDTQYF. DNA for the CDR3: TGCAGTGCTTCCTCCCTAGCGGGGGGCACAGATACGCAGTATTTT. V usage is TRBV20-1 and J usage is TRBJ2-3; 10 nucleotides match TRBD2. V lost 5 bases and J lost 1; bases outside the gene matches: 6. The CDR3 consists of 15 residues. The germline V gene encodes CDR1 DFQATT and CDR2 SNEGSKA (reference sequence).

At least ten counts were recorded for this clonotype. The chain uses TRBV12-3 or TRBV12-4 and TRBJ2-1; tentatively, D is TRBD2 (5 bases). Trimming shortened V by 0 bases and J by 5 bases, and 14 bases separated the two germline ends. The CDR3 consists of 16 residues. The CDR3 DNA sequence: TGTGCCAGCAGTTTAGCGCTCATGGGAGCTGACAATGAGCAGTTCTTC. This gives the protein CASSLALMGADNEQFF.

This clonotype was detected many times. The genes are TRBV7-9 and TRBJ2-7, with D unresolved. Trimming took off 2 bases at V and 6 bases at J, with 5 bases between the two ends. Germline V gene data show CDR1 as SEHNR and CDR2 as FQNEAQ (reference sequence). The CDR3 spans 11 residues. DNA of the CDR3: TGTGCCAGCAGCTTATCGTCCGAGCAGTACTTC. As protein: CASSLSSEQYF.

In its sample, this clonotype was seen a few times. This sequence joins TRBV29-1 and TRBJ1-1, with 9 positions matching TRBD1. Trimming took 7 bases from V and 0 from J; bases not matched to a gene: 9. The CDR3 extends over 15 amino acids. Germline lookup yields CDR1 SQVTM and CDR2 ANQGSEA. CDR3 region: CSAYTRTGVNTEAFF. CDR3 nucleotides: TGCAGCGCTTATACTCGGACAGGGGTGAACACTGAAGCTTTCTTT.

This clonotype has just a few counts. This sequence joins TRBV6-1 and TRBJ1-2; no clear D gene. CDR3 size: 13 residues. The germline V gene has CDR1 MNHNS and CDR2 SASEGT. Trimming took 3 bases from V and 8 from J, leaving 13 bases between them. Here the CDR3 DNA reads TGTGCCAGCAGTGACCCCCAGTTATGGGGCTACACCTTC. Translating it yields CASSDPQLWGYTF.

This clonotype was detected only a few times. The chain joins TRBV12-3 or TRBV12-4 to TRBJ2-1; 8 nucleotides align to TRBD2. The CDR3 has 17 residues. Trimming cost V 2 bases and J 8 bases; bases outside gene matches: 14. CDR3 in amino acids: CASSLSYRGGYIDEQFF. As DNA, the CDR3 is TGTGCCAGCAGTTTAAGCTACCGGGGGGGTTATATAGATGAGCAGTTCTTC.

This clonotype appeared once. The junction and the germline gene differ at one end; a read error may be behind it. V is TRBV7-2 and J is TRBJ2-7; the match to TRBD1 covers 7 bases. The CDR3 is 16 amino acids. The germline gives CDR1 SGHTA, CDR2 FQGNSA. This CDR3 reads CASTLVSGTAMAEQYF. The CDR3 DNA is TGTGCCAGCACCTTAGTTTCAGGGACAGCTATGGCCGAGCAGTACTTC.

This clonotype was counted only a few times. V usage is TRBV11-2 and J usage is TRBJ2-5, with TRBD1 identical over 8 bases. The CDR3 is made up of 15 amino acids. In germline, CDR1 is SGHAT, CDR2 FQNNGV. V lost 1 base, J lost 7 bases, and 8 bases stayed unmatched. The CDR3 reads CASSLVQGAQGTQYF. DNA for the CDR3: TGTGCCAGCAGCTTAGTTCAGGGGGCTCAGGGGACCCAGTACTTC.

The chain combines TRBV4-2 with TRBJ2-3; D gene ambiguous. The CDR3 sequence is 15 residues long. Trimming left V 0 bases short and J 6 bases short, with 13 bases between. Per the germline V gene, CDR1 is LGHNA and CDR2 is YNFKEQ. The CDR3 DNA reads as TGTGCCAGCAGCCAAGAAACTACCTCCTGGGATACGCAGTATTTT. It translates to CASSQETTSWDTQYF.

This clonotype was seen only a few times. The CDR3 loop is CASSQVFSGANVLTF. CDR3 nucleotides: TGTGCCAGCAGCCAAGTTTTCTCTGGGGCCAACGTCCTGACTTTC. The J gene is TRBJ2-6, the V gene TRBV3-1, with no clear D. The V end lost 1 base, the J end lost 0 bases, and 4 bases lay between the germline ends. Germline V gene data show CDR1 as LGHDT and CDR2 as YNNKEL (reference sequence). There are 15 residues in the CDR3. The variable domain in full, completed from reference TRBV3-1 and TRBJ2-6, reads DTAVSQTPKYLVTQMGNDKSIKCEQNLGHDTMYWYKQDSKKFLKIMFSYNNKELIINETVPNRFSPKSPDKAHLNLHINSLELGDSAVYFCASSQVFSGANVLTFGAGSRLTVL.

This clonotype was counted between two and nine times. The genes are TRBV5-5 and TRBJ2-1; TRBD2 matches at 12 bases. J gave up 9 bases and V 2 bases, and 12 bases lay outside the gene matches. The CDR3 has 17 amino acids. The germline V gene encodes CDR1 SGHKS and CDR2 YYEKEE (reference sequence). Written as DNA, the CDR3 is TGTGCCAGCAGCTTTCTGACTAGCGGGGGCCCCACTAGTGAGCAGTTCTTC. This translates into CASSFLTSGGPTSEQFF.

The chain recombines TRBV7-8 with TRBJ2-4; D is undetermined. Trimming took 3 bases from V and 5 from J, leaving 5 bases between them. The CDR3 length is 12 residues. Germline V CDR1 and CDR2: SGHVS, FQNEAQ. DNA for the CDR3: TGTGCCAGCAGCTTGACGGAAAACATTCAGTACTTC. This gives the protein CASSLTENIQYF. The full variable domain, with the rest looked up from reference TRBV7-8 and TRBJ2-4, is GAGVSQSPRYKVAKRGQDVALRCDPISGHVSLFWYQQALGQGPEFLTYFQNEAQLDKSGLPSDRFFAERPEGSVSTLKIQRTQQEDSAVYLCASSLTENIQYFGAGTRLSVL.

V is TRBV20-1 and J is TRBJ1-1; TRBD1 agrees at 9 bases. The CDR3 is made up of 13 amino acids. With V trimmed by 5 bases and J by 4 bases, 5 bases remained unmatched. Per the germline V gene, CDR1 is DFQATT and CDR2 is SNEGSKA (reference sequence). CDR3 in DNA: TGCAGTGCTCGGGACAGGGAACGCACTGAAGCTTTCTTT. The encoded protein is CSARDRERTEAFF.

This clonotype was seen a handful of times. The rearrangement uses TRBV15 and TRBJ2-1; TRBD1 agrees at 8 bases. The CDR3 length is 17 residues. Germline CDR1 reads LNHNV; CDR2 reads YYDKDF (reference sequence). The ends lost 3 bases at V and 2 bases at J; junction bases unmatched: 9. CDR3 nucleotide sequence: TGTGCCACCAGCAGCCATCTCCGGGACAGGCCCTACAATGAGCAGTTCTTC. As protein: CATSSHLRDRPYNEQFF.

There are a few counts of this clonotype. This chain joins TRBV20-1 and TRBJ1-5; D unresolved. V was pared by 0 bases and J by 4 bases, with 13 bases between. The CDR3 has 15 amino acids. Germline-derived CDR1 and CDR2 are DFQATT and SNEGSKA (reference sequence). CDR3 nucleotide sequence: TGCAGTGCTAGAGATCTGCTCCGGGTGAATCAGCCCCAGCATTTT. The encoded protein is CSARDLLRVNQPQHF.

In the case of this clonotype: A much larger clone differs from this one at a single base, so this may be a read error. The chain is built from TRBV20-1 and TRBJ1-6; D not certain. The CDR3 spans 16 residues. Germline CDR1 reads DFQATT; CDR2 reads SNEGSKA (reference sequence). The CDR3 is CCARAVQSPYNSPLHF. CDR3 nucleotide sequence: TGCTGTGCTAGAGCCGTCCAGAGCCCCTATAATTCACCCCTCCACTTT.

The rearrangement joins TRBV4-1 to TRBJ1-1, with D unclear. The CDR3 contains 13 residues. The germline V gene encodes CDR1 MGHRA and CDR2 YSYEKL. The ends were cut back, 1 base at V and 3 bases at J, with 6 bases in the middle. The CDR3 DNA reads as TGCGCCAGCAGCCAAGCGGGGTACACTGAAGCTTTCTTT. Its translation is CASSQAGYTEAFF.

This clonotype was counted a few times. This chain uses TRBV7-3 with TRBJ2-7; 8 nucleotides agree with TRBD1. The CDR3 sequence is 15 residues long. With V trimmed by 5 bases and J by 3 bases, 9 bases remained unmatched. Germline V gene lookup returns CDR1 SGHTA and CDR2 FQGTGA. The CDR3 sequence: CASSPDRGSGYEQYF. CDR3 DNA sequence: TGTGCCAGCAGCCCAGACAGGGGCAGTGGCTACGAGCAGTACTTC.